This is a list of T cell receptor beta chains from one sample in a study of Ad26.COV2.S vaccination and SARS-CoV-2 variants. Sequenced by immunoSEQ multiplex PCR; TCRdb stores in-frame clones only, minus some. Of fewer than 800,000 clones listed, 80% to 90% are singletons. The sample here was peripheral blood, taken in a trial of Ad26.COV2.S vaccine versus placebo. The receptors were gathered from a person aged 18 to 59 who received the Ad26.COV2.S COVID-19 vaccine or a placebo. The CDR3 runs from the conserved cysteine through the conserved F or W. D genes are given only for firm matches. A row's size may be missing; if present it is once, few, many or a size class.

>TRBD2|TRBJ2-1|TRBV7-6|NA
CASSPITSGRTRRNNEQFF
TGTGCCAGCAGCCCCATTACTAGCGGGAGAACCAGAAGGAACAATGAGCAGTTCTTC
>NA|TRBJ2-2|TRBV9|NA
CASSALRGSASGELFF
TGTGCCAGCAGCGCGCTGCGTGGGAGCGCGTCCGGGGAGCTGTTTTTT
>TRBD2|TRBJ2-7|TRBV7-8|NA
CASSFPTSGFVYEQYF
TGTGCCAGCAGCTTTCCTACTAGCGGATTCGTCTACGAGCAGTACTTC
>NA|TRBJ1-5|TRBV30|NA
CAWSVRGQRNQPQHF
TGTGCCTGGAGTGTACGGGGGCAGCGCAATCAGCCCCAGCATTTT
>NA|TRBJ1-6|TRBV6-5|NA
CASSYRQGREDSPLHF
TGTGCCAGCAGTTACAGGCAGGGCCGGGAGGATTCACCCCTCCACTTT
>TRBD1|TRBJ1-1|TRBV6-5|NA
CASSNRDRSNTEAFF
TGTGCCAGCAGTAACCGGGACAGATCCAACACTGAAGCTTTCTTT
>TRBD1|TRBJ1-2|TRBV29-1|NA
CSVEGTGDFGYTF
TGCAGCGTTGAAGGGACAGGGGACTTCGGCTACACCTTC
>NA|TRBJ2-1|TRBV6-2/TRBV6-3|NA
CASSYSRGRYYNEQFF
TGTGCCAGCAGTTACTCGAGGGGCAGGTACTACAATGAGCAGTTCTTC
>NA|TRBJ2-1|TRBV7-2|NA
CASSLGQGLYNEQFF
TGTGCCAGCAGCTTAGGACAGGGACTCTACAATGAGCAGTTCTTC
>NA|TRBJ2-3|TRBV15|NA
CATSRDLSGRGVSDTQYF
TGTGCCACCAGCAGAGATTTATCGGGTCGTGGGGTTTCAGATACGCAGTATTTT
>TRBD2|TRBJ2-1|TRBV19|once
CASSISSGTSSARRNNEQFF
TGTGCCAGTAGTATAAGTTCCGGGACTAGTTCAGCCCGCAGGAACAATGAGCAGTTCTTC
>TRBD2|TRBJ2-7|TRBV3-1/TRBV3-2|once
CASSQVSRGEQYF
TGTGCCAGCAGCCAAGTCTCGCGGGGGGAGCAGTACTTC
>TRBD2|TRBJ2-1|TRBV11-1|NA
CASSLAGGLHEQFF
TGTGCCAGCAGCTTAGCGGGAGGGCTCCATGAGCAGTTCTTC
>NA|TRBJ2-7|TRBV6-5|NA
CASSQGLLYEQYF
TGTGCCAGCAGCCAAGGTCTCCTCTACGAGCAGTACTTC
>NA|TRBJ1-1|TRBV7-3|NA
CASSMQGPNTEAFF
TGTGCCAGCAGCATGCAGGGTCCGAACACTGAAGCTTTCTTT
>TRBD1|TRBJ1-5|TRBV6-6|NA
CASSRTGSLYSNQPQHF
TGTGCCAGCAGTCGGACAGGGAGCCTTTATAGCAATCAGCCCCAGCATTTT
>TRBD2|TRBJ2-1|TRBV18|NA
CASSPQDGGASYNEQFF
TGTGCCAGCTCACCACAAGACGGGGGGGCATCCTACAATGAGCAGTTCTTC
>TRBD2|TRBJ2-1|TRBV7-2|NA
CASSLIGREASEQFF
TGTGCCAGCAGCTTAATTGGGAGGGAGGCTTCTGAGCAGTTCTTC
>TRBD1|TRBJ1-1|TRBV5-5|NA
CASSLRDRNTEAFF
TGTGCCAGCAGCTTGAGGGACAGGAACACTGAAGCTTTCTTT
>TRBD1|TRBJ2-1|TRBV7-8|NA
CASSDPGQGYGEQFF
TGTGCCAGCAGTGACCCGGGACAGGGGTACGGTGAGCAGTTCTTC
>NA|TRBJ1-2|TRBV19|NA
CAGRTGDYGYTF
TGTGCCGGGAGGACGGGGGACTATGGCTACACCTTC
>NA|TRBJ2-1|TRBV7-2|NA
CASSLAALANEQFF
TGTGCCAGCAGCTTAGCCGCTCTCGCCAATGAGCAGTTCTTC
>NA|TRBJ2-3|TRBV7-9|NA
CASSFGTGTDTQYF
TGTGCCAGCAGCTTCGGGACGGGCACAGATACGCAGTATTTT
>NA|TRBJ1-3|TRBV10-3|NA
CATTGWGDSSGNTIYF
TGTGCCACTACCGGGTGGGGGGACTCCTCTGGAAACACCATATATTTT
>TRBD1|TRBJ1-3|TRBV7-9|NA
CASSLLGTGLNTIYF
TGTGCCAGCAGCTTACTAGGGACAGGGCTAAACACCATATATTTT
>NA|TRBJ1-2|TRBV4-1|NA
CASSQVANYGYTF
TGCGCCAGCAGCCAAGTAGCTAACTATGGCTACACCTTC
>TRBD1|TRBJ1-5|TRBV6-5|NA
CASRRRQGGEQPQHF
TGTGCCAGCAGACGCCGACAGGGGGGAGAACAGCCCCAGCATTTT
>NA|TRBJ2-7|TRBV7-2|once
CASSLDRGGSYEQYF
TGTGCCAGCAGCCTAGACAGGGGAGGGTCCTACGAGCAGTACTTC
>TRBD2|TRBJ2-7|TRBV27|NA
CASSPRLAGYEQYF
TGTGCCAGCAGTCCCCGACTAGCAGGCTACGAGCAGTACTTC
>NA|TRBJ2-6|TRBV7-3|NA
CASSPQTAGANVLTF
TGTGCCAGCAGCCCCCAGACGGCTGGGGCCAACGTCCTGACTTTC
>NA|TRBJ1-3|TRBV20-1|NA
CSATSGNTIYF
TGCAGTGCTACCTCTGGAAACACCATATATTTT
>NA|TRBJ1-6|TRBV7-2|NA
CASSLVRQDSPLHF
TGTGCCAGCAGCTTGGTCAGGCAGGATTCACCCCTCCACTTT
>NA|TRBJ2-1|TRBV12-3/TRBV12-4|once
CASSLVMGNEQFF
NA
>NA|TRBJ2-1|TRBV11-3|NA
CASSLGGSNEQFF
TGTGCCAGCAGCTTAGGAGGGTCCAATGAGCAGTTCTTC
>NA|TRBJ1-2|TRBV13|NA
CASSLGTALNYGYTF
TGTGCCAGCAGCTTAGGGACAGCCCTTAACTATGGCTACACCTTC